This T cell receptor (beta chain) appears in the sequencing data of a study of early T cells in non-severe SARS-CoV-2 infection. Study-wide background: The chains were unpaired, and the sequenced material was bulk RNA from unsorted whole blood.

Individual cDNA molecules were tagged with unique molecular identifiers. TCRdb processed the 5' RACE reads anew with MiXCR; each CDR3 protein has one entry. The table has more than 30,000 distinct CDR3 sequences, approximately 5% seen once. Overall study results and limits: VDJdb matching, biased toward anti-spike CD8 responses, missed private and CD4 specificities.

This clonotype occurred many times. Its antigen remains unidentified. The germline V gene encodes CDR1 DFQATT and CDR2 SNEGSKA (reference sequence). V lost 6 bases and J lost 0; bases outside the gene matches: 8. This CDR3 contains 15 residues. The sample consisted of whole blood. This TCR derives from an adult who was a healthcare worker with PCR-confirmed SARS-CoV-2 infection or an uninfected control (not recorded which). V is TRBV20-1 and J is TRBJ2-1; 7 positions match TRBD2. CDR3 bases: TGCAGTGCGCCGAGGACTAGGAGCTCCTACAATGAGCAGTTCTTC. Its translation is CSAPRTRSSYNEQFF.